This T cell receptor (beta chain) appears in the sequencing data of a study of blood T cell repertoires in COVID-19. In the study overall: Donors in the United States, Italy and Spain gave samples during acute or convalescent COVID-19. Sources were T cells, B-cell-depleted T cells, or PBMCs; the material itself was cDNA or gDNA.

Authors' processing steps: Amplification of reference gene primers was used by the study to estimate nucleated cell counts. Clones were sequenced by immunoSEQ multiplex PCR, and TCRdb holds only the in-frame ones, with some missing. Clonal size and the V and J genes are those of that table, whereas D and trimming came from the DNA. Altogether about 26,000 clones are present, around 61% being singletons, with the ten largest covering less than 7.5%. Germline assignment: CDR1 SGHRS and CDR2 YFSETQ. The germline V and J ends were trimmed by 0 bases and 2 bases, with 12 bases remaining between them. The CDR3 spans 15 residues.

The sequenced material came from peripheral blood. This sequence joins TRBV5-1 and TRBJ2-7, with D tentatively TRBD1 (5 bases). The sequence came from a man aged 55-75 years with active or convalescent COVID-19. DNA for the CDR3: TGCGCCAGCAGCTTGGACCCAGGGAACACCTACGAGCAGTACTTC. Encoded protein: CASSLDPGNTYEQYF.